The 21 T cell receptor beta chains below were found in one sample sequenced in a study of T cell clonotyping in hematopoietic cell transplantation. Sequencing was performed with immunoSEQ multiplex PCR; in TCRdb, only in-frame clones are kept and a portion is missing. The sample yields around 4,800 clones, around a fifth seen once. Sequenced here: PBMCs, sampled 180 days after allogeneic stem cell transplant. Receptors were obtained from a young adult male patient who had an allogeneic stem cell transplant, so the T cells may come from the graft donor. Some clones in this sample may be carry-over from other donors' samples.

The gene calls are TRBV4-3 and TRBJ1-6; 8 nucleotides match TRBD1. Germline V gene data show CDR1 as LGHNA and CDR2 as YSLEER. J gave up 7 bases and V 2 bases, and 4 bases lay outside the gene matches. This CDR3 spans 15 amino acids. DNA of the CDR3: TGCGCCAGCAGCCAACAGGACAGGGAAAATTCACCCCTCCACTTT. Protein: CASSQQDRENSPLHF.

The chain links TRBV30 to TRBJ1-6, with a possible D match to TRBD1 (5 bases). Per the germline V gene, CDR1 is GTSNPN and CDR2 is SVGIG (reference sequence). Trimming took off 5 bases at V and 6 bases at J, with 8 bases between the two ends. This CDR3 comprises 12 residues. The CDR3 loop reads CAWDSGNSPLHF. The CDR3 DNA reads TGTGCCTGGGACAGCGGTAATTCACCCCTCCACTTT.

In its sample, this clone is medium-sized. The chain has TRBV6-5 and TRBJ1-1; maybe TRBD1 (5 bases). Germline V gene lookup returns CDR1 MNHEY and CDR2 SVGAGI. This CDR3 region has 13 residues. Trimming took 4 bases from V and 3 from J, leaving 9 bases between them. The CDR3 DNA follows: TGTGCCAGCAGTTCGGGACTCCACACTGAAGCTTTCTTT. Translated: CASSSGLHTEAFF.

There are a few counts of this clone. The rearrangement links TRBV30 to TRBJ2-7, with D unresolved. Per germline, CDR1 GTSNPN and CDR2 SVGIG (reference sequence). The CDR3 runs to 11 residues. V gave up 1 base and J gave up 7 bases, with 8 bases separating them. The CDR3 loop reads CAWSGMWEQYF. CDR3 DNA sequence: TGTGCCTGGAGTGGGATGTGGGAGCAGTACTTC.

Of note for this clone: Other DNA sequences from this sample encode an identical CDR3 as well. The rearrangement joins TRBV30 to TRBJ2-5; D ambiguous. V shed 1 base and J shed 5 bases, with 2 bases lying between them. The germline gives CDR1 GTSNPN, CDR2 SVGIG (reference sequence). This CDR3 region has 10 residues. CDR3 sequence reads: CAWSGETQYF. The CDR3 DNA is TGTGCCTGGAGTGGGGAGACCCAGTACTTC.

The rearrangement joins TRBV30 to TRBJ1-1, with a weak D call TRBD1 (5 bases). Germline V gives CDR1 GTSNPN, CDR2 SVGIG (reference sequence). CDR3 length equals 11 residues. Deletions cut 5 bases from V and 11 bases from J, with 15 bases between. The CDR3 sequence is CAWAGQVEAFF. In DNA form, the CDR3 reads TGTGCCTGGGCGGGGCAGGTGGAGGCTTTCTTT.

This sequence joins TRBV9 and TRBJ2-5; 11 nucleotides match TRBD1. Germline trimming cut 0 bases from V and 5 bases from J; bases unmatched to any gene: 6. The CDR3 is 16 residues long. Germline-derived CDR1 and CDR2 are SGDLS and YYNGEE. CDR3 in amino acids: CASSVVGQGAGETQYF. The CDR3 region has the DNA TGTGCCAGCAGCGTAGTAGGACAGGGGGCCGGGGAGACCCAGTACTTC. The full variable domain, its missing parts supplied by reference TRBV9 and TRBJ2-5, is DSGVTQTPKHLITATGQRVTLRCSPRSGDLSVYWYQQSLDQGLQFLIQYYNGEERAKGNILERFSAQQFPDLHSELNLSSLELGDSALYFCASSVVGQGAGETQYFGPGTRLLVL.

This clone appeared a few times. CDR3 in DNA: TGTGCCTGGGACAAAGGACAGCCACACTACGAGCAGTACTTC. Protein product: CAWDKGQPHYEQYF. The chain employs TRBV30 and TRBJ2-7; D possibly corresponds to TRBD1 (6 bases). The V end was cut by 5 bases, the J end by 3 bases, with 17 bases between. The germline gives CDR1 GTSNPN, CDR2 SVGIG (reference sequence). CDR3 length: 14 amino acids.

The chain links TRBV30 to TRBJ2-2; a weak D match, TRBD1 (6 bases). CDR1 and CDR2 (germline): GTSNPN, SVGIG (reference sequence). Trimming pared 3 bases from V and 3 bases from J, leaving 20 bases between. The CDR3 runs 17 residues. The CDR3 is CAWRDRSKLGDTGELFF. In nucleotides, the CDR3 is TGTGCCTGGAGGGACAGAAGTAAACTTGGCGACACCGGGGAGCTGTTTTTT.

The chain couples TRBV29-1 to TRBJ1-2; 8 positions agree with TRBD1. This CDR3 is built from 13 residues. Germline V gene data show CDR1 as SQVTM and CDR2 as ANQGSEA. V was clipped by 7 bases and J by 3 bases; unmatched bases: 7. This CDR3 is CSAGTGGYYGYTF. The CDR3 DNA sequence: TGCAGCGCTGGCACAGGGGGTTACTATGGCTACACCTTC.

This clone showed up just a few times. This chain connects TRBV30 to TRBJ2-5; no definite D call. Trimming stripped 2 bases from V and 5 bases from J, with 15 bases between. This CDR3 comprises 14 residues. CDR1 and CDR2 from the germline V gene are GTSNPN and SVGIG (reference sequence). For the CDR3, the DNA is TGTGCCTGGAGTCCCCCGGCTATCAGCGAGACCCAGTACTTC. Translating it yields CAWSPPAISETQYF.

The chain uses TRBV30 and TRBJ2-7; D is possibly TRBD2 (6 bases). The CDR3 is 12 amino acids. The germline V gene encodes CDR1 GTSNPN and CDR2 SVGIG (reference sequence). V was trimmed by 1 base and J by 4 bases, leaving 8 bases between them. This CDR3 reads CAWSGGGYEQYF. In DNA form, the CDR3 reads TGTGCCTGGAGTGGTGGGGGGTACGAGCAGTACTTC.

Only a few counts were recorded for this clone. The chain has TRBV25-1 and TRBJ1-4; D is perhaps TRBD1 (5 bases). Germline V gene sequence: CDR1 MGHDK, CDR2 SYGVNS. CDR3 size: 14 residues. V lost 2 bases to trimming and J lost 8 bases, with 12 bases between them. CDR3 region: CASSETGLGEKLFF. The CDR3 DNA reads as TGTGCCAGCAGTGAAACAGGCCTCGGAGAAAAACTGTTTTTT.

This clone is medium-sized by share. V gene TRBV27 combines with J gene TRBJ2-3; TRBD2 might be the D (5 bases). The V end lost 6 bases, the J end lost 6 bases, and 13 bases lay between the germline ends. The CDR3 sequence is 13 residues long. Germline CDR1 MNHEY, CDR2 SMNVEV (reference sequence). In DNA form, the CDR3 reads TGTGCCAGCAGCTTTATTCCGGGGGATACGCAGTATTTT. It specifies CASSFIPGDTQYF.

The V call is TRBV5-4, the J call TRBJ2-7; no reliable D call. The CDR3 has 13 amino acids. V lost 0 bases, J lost 4 bases, and 8 bases lay in between. Per the germline V gene, CDR1 is SGHNT and CDR2 is YYREEE (reference sequence). This chain's CDR3 is CASSLEDPYEQYF. As DNA, the CDR3 is TGTGCCAGCAGCTTGGAGGACCCGTACGAGCAGTACTTC.

This chain uses TRBV30 with TRBJ1-2; weak D call: TRBD1 (5 bases). CDR1 GTSNPN and CDR2 SVGIG come from the germline V gene (reference sequence). CDR3 length equals 13 residues. Trimming left V 2 bases short and J 8 bases short, with 15 bases between. CDR3: CAWSPGLTSGYTF. CDR3 nucleotide sequence: TGTGCCTGGAGTCCGGGACTCACATCCGGCTACACCTTC.

This clone rates as medium-sized. This chain connects TRBV11-3 to TRBJ2-7; 10 nucleotides agree with TRBD2. V dropped 6 bases and J dropped 5; count of bases not matched to a gene: 4. Germline CDR1 SGHNT, CDR2 YENEEA. This CDR3 comprises 13 residues. CDR3 DNA: TGTGCCAGCAGGGCTAGCGGGAGCGACGAGCAGTACTTC. Translated: CASRASGSDEQYF.

J is TRBJ1-6 and V is TRBV30, with D hard to call. There are 14 residues in the CDR3. V lost 0 bases, J lost 2 bases, and 5 bases lay in between. Germline CDR1 reads GTSNPN; CDR2 reads SVGIG (reference sequence). CDR3: CAWSVRTYNSPLHF. The CDR3 DNA reads TGTGCCTGGAGTGTCAGGACCTATAATTCACCCCTCCACTTT.

This clone was seen only a few times. The chain recombines TRBV29-1 with TRBJ1-2, with 8 positions matching TRBD1. Per germline, CDR1 SQVTM and CDR2 ANQGSEA. The CDR3 runs 13 residues. With V trimmed by 5 bases and J by 2 bases, 4 bases remained unmatched. CDR3 DNA sequence: TGCAGCGTTACGACAGGGGACAACTATGGCTACACCTTC. It yields the protein CSVTTGDNYGYTF.

The V gene is TRBV30, the J gene TRBJ1-6; TRBD1 might be the D (6 bases). This CDR3 comprises 13 residues. Germline loops: CDR1 GTSNPN, CDR2 SVGIG (reference sequence). The ends were cut back, 3 bases at V and 8 bases at J, with 11 bases in the middle. The CDR3 sequence is CAWRRGFDSPLHF. The DNA of the CDR3 is TGTGCCTGGAGAAGGGGGTTCGATTCACCCCTCCACTTT.

This clone was counted between two and nine times. The chain combines TRBV6-5 with TRBJ1-1; D gene ambiguous. Germline lookup yields CDR1 MNHEY and CDR2 SVGAGI. The V and J ends lost 2 bases and 6 bases respectively, with 7 bases between them. The CDR3 consists of 12 residues. In nucleotides, the CDR3 is TGTGCCAGCAGTTACGCTCAGTCTGAAGCTTTCTTT. Residues: CASSYAQSEAFF.